This T cell receptor beta chain derives from a study of shared clonotypes between healthy human individuals. Regarding the study as a whole: Non-shared clonotypes were found to have lower generation probabilities than the clonotypes that were shared by all four of the sorted-subset donors.

With 0 bases removed from V and 4 bases from J, the gap between germline ends came to 10 bases. The CDR3 covers 14 residues. The V gene's germline CDR1 is LNHNV and CDR2 YYDKDF (reference sequence). Terminally differentiated effector memory CD45RA+ cells were excluded by CCR7 positive selection of CD45RO-negative cells. This clone was observed a handful of times. The target antigen is unknown. Genomic DNA (from each subset) was split evenly across several immunoSEQ plates. Replicate sorted-subset PCRs were loaded with around 220 ng DNA, roughly 33,000 T cell genomes. Data came from immunoSEQ multiplex PCR; TCRdb stores just in-frame clones and leaves some out. The data hold about 2 million clones, with roughly 94% observed a single time.

The sample was naive CD8+ T cells sorted from blood. The TCR was taken from a young man in good health. V gene TRBV15 combines with J gene TRBJ2-7; no reliable D call. The CDR3 DNA reads as TGTGCCACCAGCAGAGATGATTTGGGATACGAGCAGTACTTC. Translation gives CATSRDDLGYEQYF.